The T cell receptor (beta chain) described here comes from a study of T cells in Graves' hyperthyroidism and ophthalmopathy. Template material for amplifying TCR beta CDR3 regions consisted of RNA transcripts. HTBI primers were employed in a first-round RT-PCR of the TCR CDR3. TCRdb called the multiplex PCR reads again in MiXCR, with one record for every CDR3 protein. The data contain a few hundred thousand distinct CDR3 sequences, around 25% of them seen just once; the ten biggest clones take up around 67%. V lost 10 bases, J lost 2 bases, and 9 bases stayed unmatched. This CDR3 comprises 15 residues. Per germline, CDR1 SGHNT and CDR2 YENEEA.

The TCR comes from a man aged 50 to 60 with Graves' hyperthyroidism. Sequenced: blood. The chain recombines TRBV11-3 with TRBJ1-2, with 11 bases matching TRBD1. CDR3 nucleotides: TGTGCCACCGTTGACAGGACAGGGGGCAACTATGGCTACACCTTC. Translation: CATVDRTGGNYGYTF. Filled out from reference TRBV11-3 and TRBJ1-2, the complete variable domain reads EAGVVQSPRYKIIEKKQPVAFWCNPISGHNTLYWYLQNLGQGPELLIRYENEEAVDDSQLPKDRFSAERLKGVDSTLKIQPAELGDSAVYLCATVDRTGGNYGYTFGSGTRLTVV.